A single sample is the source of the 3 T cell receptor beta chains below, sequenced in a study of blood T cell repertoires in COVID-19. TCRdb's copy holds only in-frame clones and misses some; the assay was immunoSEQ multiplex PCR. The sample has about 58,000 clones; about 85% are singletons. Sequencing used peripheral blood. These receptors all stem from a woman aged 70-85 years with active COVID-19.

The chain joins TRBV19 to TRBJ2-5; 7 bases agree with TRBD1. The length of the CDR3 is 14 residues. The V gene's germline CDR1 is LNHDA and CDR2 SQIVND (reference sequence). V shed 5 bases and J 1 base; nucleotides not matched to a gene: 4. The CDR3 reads CASSVRGTQETQYF. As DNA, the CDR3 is TGTGCCAGTAGTGTCAGGGGGACCCAAGAGACCCAGTACTTC.

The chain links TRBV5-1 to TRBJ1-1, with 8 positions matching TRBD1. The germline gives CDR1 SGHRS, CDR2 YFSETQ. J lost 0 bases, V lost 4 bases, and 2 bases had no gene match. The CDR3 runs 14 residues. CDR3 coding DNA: TGCGCCAGCAGCCCGACAGGGGTGAACACTGAAGCTTTCTTT. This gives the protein CASSPTGVNTEAFF.

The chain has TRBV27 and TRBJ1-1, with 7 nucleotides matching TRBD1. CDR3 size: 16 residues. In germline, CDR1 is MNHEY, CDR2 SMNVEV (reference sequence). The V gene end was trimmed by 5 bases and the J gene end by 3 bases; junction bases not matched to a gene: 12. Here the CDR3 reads CASSTQTGILYTEAFF. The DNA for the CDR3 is TGTGCCAGCAGTACCCAGACAGGGATTTTGTACACTGAAGCTTTCTTT.